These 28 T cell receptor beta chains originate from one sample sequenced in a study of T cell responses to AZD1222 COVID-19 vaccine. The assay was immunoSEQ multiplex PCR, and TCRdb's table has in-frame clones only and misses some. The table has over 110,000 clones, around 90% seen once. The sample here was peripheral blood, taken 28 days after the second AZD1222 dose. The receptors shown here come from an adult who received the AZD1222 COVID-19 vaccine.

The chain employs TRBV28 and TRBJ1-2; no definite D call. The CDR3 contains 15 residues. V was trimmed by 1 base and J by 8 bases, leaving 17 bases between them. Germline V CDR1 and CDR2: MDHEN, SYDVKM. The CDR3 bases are TGTGCCAGCAGTTTATACCCCGAAGGCCCCTTAGGCTACACCTTC. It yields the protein CASSLYPEGPLGYTF.

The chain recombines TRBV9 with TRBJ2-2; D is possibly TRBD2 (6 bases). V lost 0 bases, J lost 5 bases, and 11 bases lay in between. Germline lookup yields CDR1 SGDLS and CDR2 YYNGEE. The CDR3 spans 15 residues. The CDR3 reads CASSVVQGGTGELFF. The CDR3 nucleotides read TGTGCCAGCAGCGTAGTCCAGGGAGGTACCGGGGAGCTGTTTTTT.

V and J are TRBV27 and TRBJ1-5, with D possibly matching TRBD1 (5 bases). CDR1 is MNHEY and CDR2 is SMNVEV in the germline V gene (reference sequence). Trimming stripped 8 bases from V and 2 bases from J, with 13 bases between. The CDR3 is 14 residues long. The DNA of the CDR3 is TGTGCCAGCGCCTTGGGGCTTGGCAATCAGCCCCAGCATTTT. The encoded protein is CASALGLGNQPQHF.

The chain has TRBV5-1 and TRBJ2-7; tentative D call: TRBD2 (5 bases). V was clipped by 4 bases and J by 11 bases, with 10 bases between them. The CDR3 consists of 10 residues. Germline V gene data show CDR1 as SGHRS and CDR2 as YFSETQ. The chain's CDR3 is CASSPYGEYF. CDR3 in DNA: TGCGCCAGCAGCCCGTACGGGGAGTACTTC.

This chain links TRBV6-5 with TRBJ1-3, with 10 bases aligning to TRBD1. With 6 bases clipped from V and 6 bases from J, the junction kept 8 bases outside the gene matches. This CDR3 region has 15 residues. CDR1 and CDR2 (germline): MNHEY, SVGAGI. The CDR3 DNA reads TGTGCCAGCAGGTCCGGGACAGGGGTCTTAAACACCATATATTTT. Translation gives CASRSGTGVLNTIYF.

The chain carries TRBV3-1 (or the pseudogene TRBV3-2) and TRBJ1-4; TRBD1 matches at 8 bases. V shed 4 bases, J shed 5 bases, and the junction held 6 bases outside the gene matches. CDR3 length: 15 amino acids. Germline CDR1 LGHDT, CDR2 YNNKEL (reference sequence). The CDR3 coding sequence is TGTGCCAGCAGCCTTACCGGGACAGGCAATGAAAAACTGTTTTTT. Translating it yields CASSLTGTGNEKLFF.

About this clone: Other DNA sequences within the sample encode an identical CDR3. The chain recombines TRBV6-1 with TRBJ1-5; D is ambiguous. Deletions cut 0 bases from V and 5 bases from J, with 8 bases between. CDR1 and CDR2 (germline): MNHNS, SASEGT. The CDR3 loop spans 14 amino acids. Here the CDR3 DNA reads TGTGCCAGCAGTGAAGCGCGCGGGTATCAGCCCCAGCATTTT. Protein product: CASSEARGYQPQHF.

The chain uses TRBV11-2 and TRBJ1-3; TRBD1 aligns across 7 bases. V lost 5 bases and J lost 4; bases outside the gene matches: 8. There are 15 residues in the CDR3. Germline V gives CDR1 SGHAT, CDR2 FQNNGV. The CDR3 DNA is TGTGCCAGCAGCCCGAGACAGGGAACGGGAAACACCATATATTTT. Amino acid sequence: CASSPRQGTGNTIYF. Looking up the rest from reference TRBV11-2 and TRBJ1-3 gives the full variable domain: EAGVAQSPRYKIIEKRQSVAFWCNPISGHATLYWYQQILGQGPKLLIQFQNNGVVDDSQLPKDRFSAERLKGVDSTLKIQPAKLEDSAVYLCASSPRQGTGNTIYFGEGSWLTVV.

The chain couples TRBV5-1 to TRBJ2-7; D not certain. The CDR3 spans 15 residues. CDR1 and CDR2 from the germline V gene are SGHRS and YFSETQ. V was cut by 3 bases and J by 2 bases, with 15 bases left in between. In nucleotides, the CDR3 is TGCGCCAGCAGCTCGTCACCAGAAGCGCCCTACGAGCAGTACTTC. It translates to CASSSSPEAPYEQYF.

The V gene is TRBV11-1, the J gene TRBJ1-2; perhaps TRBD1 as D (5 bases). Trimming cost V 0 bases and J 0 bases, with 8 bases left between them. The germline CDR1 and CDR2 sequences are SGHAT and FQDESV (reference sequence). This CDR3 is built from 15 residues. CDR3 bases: TGTGCCAGCAGCTTAGCAGGGGCCGCTAACTATGGCTACACCTTC. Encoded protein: CASSLAGAANYGYTF.

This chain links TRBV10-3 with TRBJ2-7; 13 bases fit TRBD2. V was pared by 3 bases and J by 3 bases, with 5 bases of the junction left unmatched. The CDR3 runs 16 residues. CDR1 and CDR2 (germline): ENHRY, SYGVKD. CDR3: CAISDPGLAGDYEQYF. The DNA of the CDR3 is TGTGCCATCAGTGACCCTGGACTAGCGGGAGACTACGAGCAGTACTTC.

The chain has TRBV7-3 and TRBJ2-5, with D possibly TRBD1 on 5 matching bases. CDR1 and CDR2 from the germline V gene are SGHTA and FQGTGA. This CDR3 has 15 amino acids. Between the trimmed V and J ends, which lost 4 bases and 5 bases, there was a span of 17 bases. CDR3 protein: CASSSSGPPGETQYF. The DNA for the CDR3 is TGTGCCAGCAGCTCTTCCGGGCCCCCAGGGGAGACCCAGTACTTC.

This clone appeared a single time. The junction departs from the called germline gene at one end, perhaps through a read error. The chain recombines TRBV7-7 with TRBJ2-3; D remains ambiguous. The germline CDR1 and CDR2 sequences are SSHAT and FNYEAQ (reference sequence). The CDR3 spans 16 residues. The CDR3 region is CASSRGPGVAGDTQYF. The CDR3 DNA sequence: TGTGCTAGCAGCCGAGGTCCCGGCGTCGCCGGAGATACGCAGTATTTT.

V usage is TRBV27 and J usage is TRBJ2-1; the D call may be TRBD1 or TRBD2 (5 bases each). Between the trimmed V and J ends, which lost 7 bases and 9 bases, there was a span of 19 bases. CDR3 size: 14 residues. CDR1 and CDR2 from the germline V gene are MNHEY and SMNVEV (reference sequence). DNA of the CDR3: TGTGCCAGCACCCCGGGGCTAGCAGGGAGTGAGCAGTTCTTC. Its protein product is CASTPGLAGSEQFF.

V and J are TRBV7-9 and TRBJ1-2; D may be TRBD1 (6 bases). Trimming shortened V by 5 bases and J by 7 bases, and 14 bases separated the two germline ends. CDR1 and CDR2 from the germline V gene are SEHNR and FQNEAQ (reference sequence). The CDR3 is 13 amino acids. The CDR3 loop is CASSVRGRGGYTF. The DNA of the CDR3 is TGTGCCAGCAGCGTCAGGGGCAGGGGTGGCTACACCTTC.

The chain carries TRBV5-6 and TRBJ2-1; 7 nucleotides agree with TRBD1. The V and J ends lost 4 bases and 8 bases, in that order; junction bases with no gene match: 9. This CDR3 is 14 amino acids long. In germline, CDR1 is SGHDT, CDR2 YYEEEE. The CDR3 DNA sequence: TGTGCCAGCAGCCCGGGACAGTTGGTCTATGAGCAGTTCTTC. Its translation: CASSPGQLVYEQFF.

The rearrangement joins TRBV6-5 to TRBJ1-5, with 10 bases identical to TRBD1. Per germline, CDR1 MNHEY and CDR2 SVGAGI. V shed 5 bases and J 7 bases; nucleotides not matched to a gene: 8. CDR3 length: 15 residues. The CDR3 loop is CASSRDRGRRQPQHF. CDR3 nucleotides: TGTGCCAGCAGTCGCGACAGGGGGCGCAGGCAGCCCCAGCATTTT.

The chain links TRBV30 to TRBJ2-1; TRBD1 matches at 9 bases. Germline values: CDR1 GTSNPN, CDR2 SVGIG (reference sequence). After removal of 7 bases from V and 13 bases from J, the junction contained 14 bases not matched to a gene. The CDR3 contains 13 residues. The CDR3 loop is CASQSGTGSSQFF. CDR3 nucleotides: TGTGCCTCCCAATCCGGGACAGGGAGTTCCCAGTTCTTC.

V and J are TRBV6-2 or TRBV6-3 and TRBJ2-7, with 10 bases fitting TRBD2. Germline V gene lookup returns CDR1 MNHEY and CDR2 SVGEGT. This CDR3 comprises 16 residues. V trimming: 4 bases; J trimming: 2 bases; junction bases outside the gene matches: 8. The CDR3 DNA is TGTGCCAGCAGTTCACCCAGGACTAGCGGAACCTACGAGCAGTACTTC. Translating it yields CASSSPRTSGTYEQYF.

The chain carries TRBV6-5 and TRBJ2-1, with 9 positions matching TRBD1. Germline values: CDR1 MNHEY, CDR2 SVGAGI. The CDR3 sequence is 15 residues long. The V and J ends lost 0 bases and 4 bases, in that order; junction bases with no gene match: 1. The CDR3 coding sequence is TGTGCCAGCAGTTACTCGGGACAGGGATACAATGAGCAGTTCTTC. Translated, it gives CASSYSGQGYNEQFF.

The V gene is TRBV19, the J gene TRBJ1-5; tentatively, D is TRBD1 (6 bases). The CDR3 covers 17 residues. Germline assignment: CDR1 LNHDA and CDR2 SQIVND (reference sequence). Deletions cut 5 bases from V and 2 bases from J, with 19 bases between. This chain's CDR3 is CASSSPSTGFGNQPQHF. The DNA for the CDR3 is TGTGCCAGTAGTTCTCCCTCAACAGGGTTCGGCAATCAGCCCCAGCATTTT.

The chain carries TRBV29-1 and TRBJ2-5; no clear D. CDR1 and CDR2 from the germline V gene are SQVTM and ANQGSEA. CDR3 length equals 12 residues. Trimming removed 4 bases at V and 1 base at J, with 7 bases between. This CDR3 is CSVGPAQETQYF. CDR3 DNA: TGCAGCGTTGGCCCCGCCCAAGAGACCCAGTACTTC.

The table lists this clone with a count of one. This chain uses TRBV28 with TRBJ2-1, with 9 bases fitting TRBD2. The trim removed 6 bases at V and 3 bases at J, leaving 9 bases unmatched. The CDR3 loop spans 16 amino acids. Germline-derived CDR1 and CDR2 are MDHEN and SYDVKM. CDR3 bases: TGTGCCAGCAGCCGCGGCCTAGCGGGGAACTACAATGAGCAGTTCTTC. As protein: CASSRGLAGNYNEQFF.

Here the CDR3 reads CASSLWGREKLFF. CDR3 nucleotides: TGTGCCAGCAGTTTATGGGGGAGGGAAAAACTGTTTTTT. The chain has TRBV28 and TRBJ1-4; D unresolved. CDR1 and CDR2 (germline): MDHEN, SYDVKM. With 0 bases removed from V and 8 bases from J, the gap between germline ends came to 7 bases. This CDR3 region has 13 residues.

CDR3 in DNA: TGTGCCAGCAGCGTAGCCCCGGGACAGGGGGAGAGTGAAGCTTTCTTT. As protein: CASSVAPGQGESEAFF. The chain has TRBV9 and TRBJ1-1, with 11 bases identical to TRBD1. The germline gives CDR1 SGDLS, CDR2 YYNGEE. The CDR3 is made up of 16 amino acids. Trimming at V came to 0 bases and at J to 7 bases, leaving 8 bases not matched to a gene.

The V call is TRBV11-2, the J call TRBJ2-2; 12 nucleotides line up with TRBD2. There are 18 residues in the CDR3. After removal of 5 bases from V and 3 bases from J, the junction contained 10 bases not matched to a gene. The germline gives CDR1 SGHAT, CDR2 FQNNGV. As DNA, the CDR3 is TGTGCCAGCAGCCCAAAATGGACTAGCGGGGTTTACACCGGGGAGCTGTTTTTT. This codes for CASSPKWTSGVYTGELFF.

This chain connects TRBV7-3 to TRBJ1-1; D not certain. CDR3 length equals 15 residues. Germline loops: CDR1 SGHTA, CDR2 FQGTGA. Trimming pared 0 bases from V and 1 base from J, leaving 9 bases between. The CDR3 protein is CASSLTRGQNTEAFF. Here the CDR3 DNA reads TGTGCCAGCAGCTTAACGCGTGGGCAGAACACTGAAGCTTTCTTT.

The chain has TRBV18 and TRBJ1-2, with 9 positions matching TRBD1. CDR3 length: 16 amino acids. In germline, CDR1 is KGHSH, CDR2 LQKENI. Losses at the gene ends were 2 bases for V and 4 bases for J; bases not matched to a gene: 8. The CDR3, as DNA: TGTGCCAGCTCACCAAGCAGACAGGGGGTGATCTATGGCTACACCTTC. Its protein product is CASSPSRQGVIYGYTF. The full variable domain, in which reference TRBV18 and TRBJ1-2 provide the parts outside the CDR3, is NAGVMQNPRHLVRRRGQEARLRCSPMKGHSHVYWYRQLPEEGLKFMVYLQKENIIDESGMPKERFSAEFPKEGPSILRIQQVVRGDSAAYFCASSPSRQGVIYGYTFGSGTRLTVV.